This record covers a single TCR beta chain. Antigen unknown. Patients included in sequencing had previously demonstrated CD8+CD57+ cell expansion by flow cytometry. At blood sampling, none of the patients had yet received therapy. Germline V gene data show CDR1 as DFQATT and CDR2 as SNEGSKA (reference sequence). The CDR3 sequence is 14 residues long. Trimming left V 4 bases short and J 0 bases short, with 10 bases between. The sample comes from a study of CD8+CD57+ T cells in acquired aplastic anemia. Study details: Recorded DNA amounts for sorted CD4+ and CD8+ cells had an average of approximately 3 ug.

Genomic DNA was employed as the template in profiling TCR beta VDJ and CDR3. TCRdb recomputed calls from the reads with MiXCR, one row per CDR3 protein. The sample yields around 430,000 distinct CDR3 sequences, less than 35% seen once. General study results and limits: About 30 was the count of CD8+ CDR3 sequences that patients shared with controls.

Material: sorted CD4+, CD8+, or CD8+CD57+ T cells (not recorded which) from PBMCs. J is TRBJ2-1 and V is TRBV20-1; possibly TRBD2 for D (6 bases). The receptor was derived from a human donor with aplastic anemia. The CDR3 spells CSANRESSYNEQFF. DNA of the CDR3: TGCAGTGCTAACCGGGAGAGCTCCTACAATGAGCAGTTCTTC.